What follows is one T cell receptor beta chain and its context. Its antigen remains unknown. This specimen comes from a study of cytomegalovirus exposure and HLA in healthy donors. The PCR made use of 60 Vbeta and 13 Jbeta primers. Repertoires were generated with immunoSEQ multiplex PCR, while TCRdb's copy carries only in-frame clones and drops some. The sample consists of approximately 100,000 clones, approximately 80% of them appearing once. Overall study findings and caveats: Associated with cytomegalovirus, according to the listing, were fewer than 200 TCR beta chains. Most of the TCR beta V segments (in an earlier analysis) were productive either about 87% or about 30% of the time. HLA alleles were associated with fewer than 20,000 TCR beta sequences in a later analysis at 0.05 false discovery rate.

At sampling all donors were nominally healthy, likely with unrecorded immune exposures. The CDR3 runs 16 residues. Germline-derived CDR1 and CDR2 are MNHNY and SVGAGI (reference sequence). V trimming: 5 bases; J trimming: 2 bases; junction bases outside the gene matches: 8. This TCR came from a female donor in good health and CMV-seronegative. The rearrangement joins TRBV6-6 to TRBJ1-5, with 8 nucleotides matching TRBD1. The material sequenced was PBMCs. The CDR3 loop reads CASSGTGTGGNQPQHF. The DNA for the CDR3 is TGTGCCAGCAGTGGTACCGGGACAGGAGGCAATCAGCCCCAGCATTTT.